The rows below give T cell receptor beta chains drawn from one sample of a study of breast tumors, draining lymph nodes, adjacent tissues. MiXCR, applied by TCRdb to the multiplex PCR reads, yields one record per CDR3 protein. The sample has approximately 190,000 distinct CDR3 sequences, 25% to 40% seen once. Specimen: axillary lymph node tissue. The receptors stem from a female donor with breast cancer. Some clones in this sample may be carry-over from other donors' samples. The CDR3 runs from the conserved cysteine through the conserved F or W. Each record gives: CDR3 protein, CDR3 DNA, V gene, D gene, J gene, clone size, CDR3 length. The D gene is left open where the match is weak. Clone sizes are given selectively: once, few, many, or a class where the clone is expanded.

CDR3 protein: CASSEATRQRPDTQYF
CDR3 DNA: TGTGCCAGCAGTGAAGCGACCCGCCAAAGGCCAGATACGCAGTATTTT
V gene: TRBV2
D gene: -
J gene: TRBJ2-3
clone size: many
CDR3 length: 16

CDR3 protein: CASSEQADTQYF
CDR3 DNA: TGCGCCAGCAGTGAGCAGGCAGATACGCAGTATTTT
V gene: TRBV10-2
D gene: -
J gene: TRBJ2-3
clone size: many
CDR3 length: 12

CDR3 protein: CAWRTGGIYNEQFF
CDR3 DNA: TGTGCCTGGAGGACCGGGGGGATCTACAATGAGCAGTTCTTC
V gene: TRBV30
D gene: TRBD2
J gene: TRBJ2-1
clone size: -
CDR3 length: 14

CDR3 protein: CASSPGTGGDNQPQHF
CDR3 DNA: TGTGCCAGCAGTCCCGGGACAGGGGGCGACAATCAGCCCCAGCATTTT
V gene: TRBV6-6
D gene: TRBD1
J gene: TRBJ1-5
clone size: -
CDR3 length: 16

CDR3 protein: CASSLALDFRTDSYTF
CDR3 DNA: TGTGCCAGCAGTTTAGCGCTTGACTTCCGCACAGATAGCTACACCTTC
V gene: TRBV12-3/TRBV12-4
D gene: -
J gene: TRBJ1-2
clone size: -
CDR3 length: 16

CDR3 protein: CASNLAGGPDEQFF
CDR3 DNA: TGTGCCAGCAACTTAGCGGGGGGGCCCGATGAGCAGTTCTTC
V gene: TRBV5-5
D gene: TRBD2
J gene: TRBJ2-1
clone size: once
CDR3 length: 14

CDR3 protein: CSVLGTNTEAFF
CDR3 DNA: TGCAGCGTCCTTGGAACTAACACTGAAGCTTTCTTT
V gene: TRBV29-1
D gene: -
J gene: TRBJ1-1
clone size: few
CDR3 length: 12

CDR3 protein: CASSPDWNTEAFF
CDR3 DNA: TGTGCCAGCAGCCCCGACTGGAACACTGAAGCTTTCTTT
V gene: TRBV7-3
D gene: -
J gene: TRBJ1-1
clone size: few
CDR3 length: 13

CDR3 protein: CASSLRTGTSALVQYF
CDR3 DNA: TGTGCCAGCAGCTTAAGAACCGGGACTAGCGCTTTGGTGCAGTACTTC
V gene: TRBV5-5
D gene: TRBD2
J gene: TRBJ2-7
clone size: many
CDR3 length: 16

CDR3 protein: CATKTSGSTQYFHEKLFF
CDR3 DNA: TGTGCCACCAAGACTAGCGGCAGTACGCAGTATTTCCATGAAAAACTGTTTTTT
V gene: TRBV2
D gene: -
J gene: TRBJ1-4
clone size: -
CDR3 length: 18

CDR3 protein: CATIAGDNQETQYF
CDR3 DNA: TGTGCCACCATAGCGGGGGACAACCAAGAGACCCAGTACTTC
V gene: TRBV24-1
D gene: TRBD2
J gene: TRBJ2-5
clone size: few
CDR3 length: 14

CDR3 protein: CASSPRQRTGIEQFF
CDR3 DNA: TGTGCCAGCAGCCCCAGACAGAGGACCGGGATTGAGCAGTTCTTC
V gene: TRBV7-2
D gene: -
J gene: TRBJ2-1
clone size: -
CDR3 length: 15

CDR3 protein: CASRTGLAGVDTQYF
CDR3 DNA: TGTGCCAGCAGAACCGGACTAGCGGGAGTAGATACGCAGTATTTT
V gene: TRBV11-2
D gene: TRBD2
J gene: TRBJ2-3
clone size: many
CDR3 length: 15

CDR3 protein: CSAGDRSTSYNSPLHF
CDR3 DNA: TGCAGTGCTGGAGACAGATCTACCTCCTATAATTCACCCCTCCACTTT
V gene: TRBV20-1
D gene: -
J gene: TRBJ1-6
clone size: many
CDR3 length: 16

CDR3 protein: CASSYQTASGNTIYF
CDR3 DNA: TGTGCCAGCAGTTACCAGACAGCCTCTGGAAACACCATATATTTT
V gene: TRBV6-5
D gene: -
J gene: TRBJ1-3
clone size: many
CDR3 length: 15

CDR3 protein: CASSLDGDRGYYGYTF
CDR3 DNA: TGTGCCAGCAGCTTAGATGGGGACAGGGGTTACTATGGCTACACCTTC
V gene: TRBV7-9
D gene: TRBD1
J gene: TRBJ1-2
clone size: many
CDR3 length: 16

CDR3 protein: CASSSTSGSYEQYF
CDR3 DNA: TGTGCCAGCAGCTCTACCTCGGGTTCCTACGAGCAGTACTTC
V gene: TRBV7-2
D gene: -
J gene: TRBJ2-7
clone size: many
CDR3 length: 14

CDR3 protein: CASSERWQGTYGYTF
CDR3 DNA: TGTGCCAGCAGTGAAAGGTGGCAGGGGACCTATGGCTACACCTTC
V gene: TRBV6-1
D gene: -
J gene: TRBJ1-2
clone size: many
CDR3 length: 15

CDR3 protein: CASLGGPSGELFF
CDR3 DNA: TGTGCCAGCCTGGGGGGGCCGTCCGGGGAGCTGTTTTTT
V gene: TRBV7-3
D gene: -
J gene: TRBJ2-2
clone size: -
CDR3 length: 13

CDR3 protein: CASSPLRGGVQPQHF
CDR3 DNA: TGTGCCAGCAGTCCCCTCAGGGGTGGAGTTCAGCCCCAGCATTTT
V gene: TRBV28
D gene: -
J gene: TRBJ1-5
clone size: few
CDR3 length: 15

CDR3 protein: CASSLGYGVQFF
CDR3 DNA: TGTGCCAGCAGCTTGGGGTACGGGGTGCAGTTCTTC
V gene: TRBV5-6
D gene: -
J gene: TRBJ2-1
clone size: few
CDR3 length: 12

CDR3 protein: CASSQGLRGGLTQYF
CDR3 DNA: TGCGCCAGCAGCCAAGGCCTACGGGGGGGCCTTACGCAGTATTTT
V gene: TRBV4-1
D gene: TRBD2
J gene: TRBJ2-3
clone size: many
CDR3 length: 15

CDR3 protein: CASSFSGTEGYGYPF
CDR3 DNA: TGTGCCAGCAGCTTTTCCGGAACAGAGGGCTATGGCTACCCCTTC
V gene: TRBV7-2
D gene: -
J gene: TRBJ1-2
clone size: -
CDR3 length: 15

CDR3 protein: CASSPQRGPSSGANVLTF
CDR3 DNA: TGTGCCAGCAGCCCCCAGCGGGGGCCCAGTTCTGGGGCCAACGTCCTGACTTTC
V gene: TRBV7-6
D gene: TRBD2
J gene: TRBJ2-6
clone size: -
CDR3 length: 18

CDR3 protein: CSARADTLGGGYTF
CDR3 DNA: TGCAGTGCTAGGGCAGACACCTTGGGAGGTGGCTACACCTTC
V gene: TRBV20-1
D gene: -
J gene: TRBJ1-2
clone size: many
CDR3 length: 14

CDR3 protein: CAGSFGWSYNGQFF
CDR3 DNA: TGTGCCGGCAGCTTTGGCTGGTCCTACAATGGGCAGTTCTTC
V gene: TRBV7-2
D gene: -
J gene: TRBJ2-1
clone size: -
CDR3 length: 14

CDR3 protein: CATKETLLNTGELFF
CDR3 DNA: TGTGCCACCAAGGAGACTCTTCTCAACACCGGGGAGCTGTTTTTT
V gene: TRBV15
D gene: -
J gene: TRBJ2-2
clone size: many
CDR3 length: 15

CDR3 protein: CSARGLSGAVYGYTF
CDR3 DNA: TGCAGTGCTAGGGGCCTGAGCGGCGCCGTCTATGGCTACACCTTC
V gene: TRBV20-1
D gene: -
J gene: TRBJ1-2
clone size: many
CDR3 length: 15

CDR3 protein: CSAREGAGNQPQHF
CDR3 DNA: TGCAGTGCTAGAGAGGGGGCGGGCAATCAGCCCCAGCATTTT
V gene: TRBV20-1
D gene: -
J gene: TRBJ1-5
clone size: many
CDR3 length: 14

CDR3 protein: CASSLGDSRDTQYF
CDR3 DNA: TGCGCCAGCAGCTTGGGGGACAGTCGAGACACCCAGTACTTC
V gene: TRBV5-1
D gene: TRBD1
J gene: TRBJ2-5
clone size: -
CDR3 length: 14

CDR3 protein: CASSSSGQNTNTQYF
CDR3 DNA: TGTGCCAGCAGCTCGTCGGGACAGAACACAAATACGCAGTATTTT
V gene: TRBV5-4
D gene: TRBD1
J gene: TRBJ2-3
clone size: once
CDR3 length: 15

CDR3 protein: CASSLVAFVASGANVLTF
CDR3 DNA: TGTGCCAGCAGCTTAGTAGCTTTTGTGGCCTCTGGGGCCAACGTCCTGACTTTC
V gene: TRBV7-2
D gene: -
J gene: TRBJ2-6
clone size: many
CDR3 length: 18

CDR3 protein: CASTPDLGGYNEQFF
CDR3 DNA: TGTGCCAGCACCCCGGACCTAGGGGGCTACAATGAGCAGTTCTTC
V gene: TRBV6-1
D gene: -
J gene: TRBJ2-1
clone size: -
CDR3 length: 15

CDR3 protein: CASSAGQGARTEAFF
CDR3 DNA: TGTGCCAGCAGTGCGGGGCAGGGGGCGCGTACTGAAGCTTTCTTT
V gene: TRBV2
D gene: TRBD1
J gene: TRBJ1-1
clone size: many
CDR3 length: 15

CDR3 protein: CASSEVRGTGELFF
CDR3 DNA: TGTGCCAGCAGTGAAGTGCGGGGCACCGGGGAGCTGTTTTTT
V gene: TRBV6-1
D gene: -
J gene: TRBJ2-2
clone size: -
CDR3 length: 14

CDR3 protein: CASSQGKRGTSPTAGELFF
CDR3 DNA: TGTGCCAGCAGCCAAGGAAAGAGAGGGACTAGTCCGACCGCCGGGGAGCTGTTTTTT
V gene: TRBV14
D gene: TRBD2
J gene: TRBJ2-2
clone size: many
CDR3 length: 19

CDR3 protein: CASSPDRKNTGELFF
CDR3 DNA: TGTGCCAGCTCCCCAGACAGAAAGAACACCGGGGAGCTGTTTTTT
V gene: TRBV18
D gene: -
J gene: TRBJ2-2
clone size: many
CDR3 length: 15

CDR3 protein: CASPSKGGTGWTGNTIYF
CDR3 DNA: TGTGCCAGCCCATCGAAGGGGGGGACAGGGTGGACTGGAAACACCATATATTTT
V gene: TRBV2
D gene: TRBD1
J gene: TRBJ1-3
clone size: -
CDR3 length: 18

CDR3 protein: CASSGQGDNQETQYF
CDR3 DNA: TGTGCCAGCAGTGGACAGGGGGACAACCAAGAGACCCAGTACTTC
V gene: TRBV2
D gene: TRBD1
J gene: TRBJ2-5
clone size: -
CDR3 length: 15

CDR3 protein: CASSSAGGTDTQYF
CDR3 DNA: TGTGCCAGCAGCTCGGCCGGGGGAACAGATACGCAGTATTTT
V gene: TRBV7-3
D gene: -
J gene: TRBJ2-3
clone size: many
CDR3 length: 14

CDR3 protein: CASSPPGRAGETQYF
CDR3 DNA: TGTGCCAGCAGCCCCCCGGGGAGGGCCGGAGAGACCCAGTACTTC
V gene: TRBV9
D gene: TRBD2
J gene: TRBJ2-5
clone size: many
CDR3 length: 15

CDR3 protein: CASSSLLTGSYNEQFF
CDR3 DNA: TGTGCCAGTAGTTCTTTGCTGACAGGTTCCTACAATGAGCAGTTCTTC
V gene: TRBV19
D gene: -
J gene: TRBJ2-1
clone size: many
CDR3 length: 16

CDR3 protein: CASSSIGGYGYTF
CDR3 DNA: TGTGCCAGCAGTTCCATCGGGGGCTATGGCTACACCTTC
V gene: TRBV7-9
D gene: -
J gene: TRBJ1-2
clone size: many
CDR3 length: 13

CDR3 protein: CASSTDRAGEQYF
CDR3 DNA: TGCGCCAGCAGCACCGACAGGGCCGGCGAGCAGTACTTC
V gene: TRBV5-1
D gene: TRBD1
J gene: TRBJ2-7
clone size: many
CDR3 length: 13

CDR3 protein: CASSHSRSGDEGEKLFF
CDR3 DNA: TGTGCCAGCAGTCACTCGAGATCAGGGGATGAGGGTGAAAAACTGTTTTTT
V gene: TRBV6-5
D gene: -
J gene: TRBJ1-4
clone size: few
CDR3 length: 17

CDR3 protein: CAWSRVGGQGGEQFF
CDR3 DNA: TGTGCCTGGAGCAGGGTTGGCGGCCAAGGGGGTGAGCAGTTCTTC
V gene: TRBV30
D gene: -
J gene: TRBJ2-1
clone size: many
CDR3 length: 15

CDR3 protein: CASSIGGVNTGELFF
CDR3 DNA: TGCGCCAGCAGTATCGGAGGGGTGAACACCGGGGAGCTGTTTTTT
V gene: TRBV5-1
D gene: -
J gene: TRBJ2-2
clone size: many
CDR3 length: 15

CDR3 protein: CASSLETGVNQPQHF
CDR3 DNA: TGTGCCAGCAGCTTGGAAACAGGAGTCAATCAGCCCCAGCATTTT
V gene: TRBV7-2
D gene: -
J gene: TRBJ1-5
clone size: many
CDR3 length: 15

CDR3 protein: CASSPGFLETQYF
CDR3 DNA: TGTGCCAGCTCACCAGGGTTTTTGGAGACCCAGTACTTC
V gene: TRBV18
D gene: -
J gene: TRBJ2-5
clone size: many
CDR3 length: 13

CDR3 protein: CASSSLRQWEGDGYTF
CDR3 DNA: TGTGCCAGCAGTTCCCTTCGTCAATGGGAAGGCGATGGCTACACCTTC
V gene: TRBV28
D gene: -
J gene: TRBJ1-2
clone size: many
CDR3 length: 16

CDR3 protein: CASSQSLTFGGAFF
CDR3 DNA: TGCGCCAGCAGCCAGAGTCTCACTTTTGGTGGAGCTTTCTTT
V gene: TRBV4-1
D gene: -
J gene: TRBJ1-1
clone size: -
CDR3 length: 14

CDR3 protein: CAISVGGSANTQYF
CDR3 DNA: TGTGCCATCAGCGTGGGGGGTAGCGCGAATACGCAGTATTTT
V gene: TRBV10-3
D gene: -
J gene: TRBJ2-3
clone size: -
CDR3 length: 14

CDR3 protein: CSVPGTGSYNEQFF
CDR3 DNA: TGCAGTGTCCCCGGGACAGGTAGCTACAATGAGCAGTTCTTC
V gene: TRBV29-1
D gene: TRBD1
J gene: TRBJ2-1
clone size: -
CDR3 length: 14

CDR3 protein: CSANGLAGGRSTTDTQYF
CDR3 DNA: TGCAGTGCGAACGGACTAGCGGGGGGGCGGAGCACTACAGATACGCAGTATTTT
V gene: TRBV20-1
D gene: TRBD2
J gene: TRBJ2-3
clone size: many
CDR3 length: 18

CDR3 protein: CASSFRGVEKLFF
CDR3 DNA: TGTGCCAGCAGCTTTAGGGGCGTAGAAAAACTGTTTTTT
V gene: TRBV11-2
D gene: -
J gene: TRBJ1-4
clone size: many
CDR3 length: 13

CDR3 protein: CASSSGQTSNEKLFF
CDR3 DNA: TGTGCCAGCAGTTCGGGACAAACGAGCAATGAAAAACTGTTTTTT
V gene: TRBV28
D gene: -
J gene: TRBJ1-4
clone size: many
CDR3 length: 15

CDR3 protein: CASRPGASPQPDTQYF
CDR3 DNA: TGTGCCAGCAGACCCGGCGCATCCCCTCAACCAGATACGCAGTATTTT
V gene: TRBV6-5
D gene: -
J gene: TRBJ2-3
clone size: many
CDR3 length: 16